A single sample is the source of the 22 T cell receptor beta chains below, sequenced in a study of cytomegalovirus exposure and HLA in healthy donors. 13 Jbeta primers and 60 Vbeta primers were used for the PCR. Sequencing was performed with immunoSEQ multiplex PCR; in TCRdb, only in-frame clones are kept and a portion is missing. The sample consists of more than 150,000 clones, approximately 84% of them appearing once. Sequenced input: PBMCs. These receptor sequences come from a girl less than two years old in good health and CMV-seronegative.

The V and J genes are TRBV5-8 and TRBJ2-7; D unclear. The germline V gene has CDR1 SGHTS and CDR2 YDEGEE. The ends were cut back, 1 base at V and 2 bases at J, with 10 bases in the middle. The CDR3 totals 14 residues. CDR3 in amino acids: CASSLNVLAYEQYF. The CDR3 coding sequence is TGTGCCAGCAGCTTGAATGTGTTAGCCTACGAGCAGTACTTC.

A remark on this clone: The junction and the germline gene differ at one end; a read error may be behind it. The J gene is TRBJ2-5, the V gene TRBV7-7, with TRBD1 identical over 8 bases. There are 16 residues in the CDR3. Germline assignment: CDR1 SSHAT and CDR2 FNYEAQ (reference sequence). Written as DNA, the CDR3 is TGTGCTAGCAGCTTAGTAGTGACAGGGGTGATGGGGACTCAGTACTTC. This translates into CASSLVVTGVMGTQYF.

The genes are TRBV2 and TRBJ2-5, with 15 positions matching TRBD2. The CDR3 has 16 residues. Unmatched junction bases numbered 11, after V lost 8 bases and J lost 7 bases. Germline CDR1 is SNHLY and CDR2 is FYNNEI. The CDR3 protein is CASGRTSGGESGTQYF. The CDR3, as DNA: TGTGCCAGCGGAAGGACTAGCGGGGGGGAGTCGGGGACCCAGTACTTC.

The V gene is TRBV12-5, the J gene TRBJ1-2; D is possibly TRBD1 (5 bases). The CDR3 contains 11 residues. Germline V gives CDR1 LGHNT, CDR2 FRNRAP. Between the trimmed V and J ends, which lost 2 bases and 7 bases, there was a span of 5 bases. The CDR3 DNA reads TGTGCTAGTGGTTTGACAGGTGGCTACACCTTC. Its translation is CASGLTGGYTF. Based on the CDR3 plus reference TRBV12-5 and TRBJ1-2, the full variable domain is DARVTQTPRHKVTEMGQEVTMRCQPILGHNTVFWYRQTMMQGLELLAYFRNRAPLDDSGMPKDRFSAEMPDATLATLKIQPSEPRDSAVYFCASGLTGGYTFGSGTRLTVV.

The sample holds a few counts of this clone. V and J are TRBV5-1 and TRBJ2-2; the D gene is possibly TRBD1 (5 bases). Looked up from germline, CDR1 is SGHRS and CDR2 is YFSETQ. The ends were cut back, 0 bases at V and 7 bases at J, with 10 bases in the middle. The CDR3 runs 14 residues. CDR3 region: CASSLDRGGGELFF. Here the CDR3 DNA reads TGCGCCAGCAGCTTGGATAGGGGTGGCGGGGAGCTGTTTTTT.

This clone was counted a single time. The chain uses TRBV6-6 and TRBJ2-4; no definite D call. Germline V gene sequence: CDR1 MNHNY, CDR2 SVGAGI (reference sequence). Trimming cost V 6 bases and J 11 bases, with 17 bases left between them. The CDR3 totals 13 residues. This CDR3 is CASRVNLGVLQYF. The CDR3 coding sequence is TGTGCCAGCAGGGTCAACCTGGGCGTGCTTCAGTACTTC.

The J gene is TRBJ1-2, the V gene TRBV2; 7 nucleotides match TRBD1. The CDR3 runs to 16 residues. The V gene's germline CDR1 is SNHLY and CDR2 FYNNEI. Trimming at V came to 7 bases and at J to 3 bases, leaving 14 bases not matched to a gene. The CDR3 loop reads CASTRTGGSVDYGYTF. The CDR3 region has the DNA TGTGCCAGCACACGGACAGGTGGGAGCGTCGACTATGGCTACACCTTC.

The sample holds one count of this clone. The genes are TRBV4-3 and TRBJ2-7, with 8 bases identical to TRBD1. From germline, CDR1 is LGHNA and CDR2 YSLEER. This CDR3 region has 16 residues. V was pared by 1 base and J by 4 bases, with 9 bases of the junction left unmatched. Here the CDR3 DNA reads TGCGCCAGCAGCCAAGGGGCGTCAGGGGGCAAGTACGAGCAGTACTTC. Its protein product is CASSQGASGGKYEQYF.

This rearrangement joins TRBV27 to TRBJ1-2, with a weak D call TRBD1 (5 bases). This CDR3 is built from 14 residues. CDR1 and CDR2 (germline): MNHEY, SMNVEV (reference sequence). V shed 4 bases and J shed 0 bases, with 9 bases lying between them. The CDR3 sequence: CASSYGGSNYGYTF. CDR3 coding DNA: TGTGCCAGCAGTTATGGGGGGTCTAACTATGGCTACACCTTC.

This rearrangement joins TRBV6-6 to TRBJ1-1; no reliable D call. CDR3 length: 14 residues. V was clipped by 0 bases and J by 3 bases, with 8 bases between them. Germline assignment: CDR1 MNHNY and CDR2 SVGAGI (reference sequence). CDR3 sequence: CASSYSGSDTEAFF. CDR3 in DNA: TGTGCCAGCAGTTACTCTGGCAGTGACACTGAAGCTTTCTTT.

V and J are TRBV29-1 and TRBJ2-2; 13 nucleotides align to TRBD2. The germline V gene has CDR1 SQVTM and CDR2 ANQGSEA. V trimming: 3 bases; J trimming: 5 bases; junction bases outside the gene matches: 6. The CDR3 is 16 amino acids. CDR3 sequence (DNA): TGCAGCGTTGACACCGGACTAGCGGGAGTAACCGGGGAGCTGTTTTTT. The encoded protein is CSVDTGLAGVTGELFF.

This rearrangement joins TRBV19 to TRBJ2-5; 10 nucleotides line up with TRBD2. With 5 bases clipped from V and 1 base from J, the junction kept 4 bases outside the gene matches. Germline loops: CDR1 LNHDA, CDR2 SQIVND (reference sequence). The length of the CDR3 is 15 residues. CDR3 sequence reads: CASSGVAGGQETQYF. As DNA, the CDR3 is TGTGCCAGTAGTGGGGTAGCGGGAGGCCAAGAGACCCAGTACTTC.

This chain uses TRBV13 with TRBJ1-4; 7 nucleotides agree with TRBD1. Per germline, CDR1 PRHDT and CDR2 FYEKMQ (reference sequence). Trimming cost V 2 bases and J 5 bases; bases outside gene matches: 5. This CDR3 is 15 amino acids long. The CDR3 loop is CASSLMGRGNEKLFF. CDR3 nucleotide sequence: TGTGCCAGCAGCTTAATGGGCAGGGGGAATGAAAAACTGTTTTTT. Based on the CDR3 plus reference TRBV13 and TRBJ1-4, the full variable domain is AAGVIQSPRHLIKEKRETATLKCYPIPRHDTVYWYQQGPGQDPQFLISFYEKMQSDKGSIPDRFSAQQFSDYHSELNMSSLELGDSALYFCASSLMGRGNEKLFFGSGTQLSVL.

This chain uses TRBV15 with TRBJ2-3, with 7 bases matching TRBD1. The CDR3 is 15 amino acids. Trimming took 5 bases from V and 1 from J; bases not matched to a gene: 6. In germline, CDR1 is LNHNV, CDR2 YYDKDF (reference sequence). CDR3 loop: CATSVRDSGTDTQYF. The CDR3 DNA reads TGTGCCACCAGCGTCCGGGACAGCGGCACAGATACGCAGTATTTT.

The rearrangement links TRBV6-5 to TRBJ2-7; a weak D match, TRBD1 (5 bases). The germline V and J ends were trimmed by 2 bases and 4 bases, with 15 bases remaining between them. The CDR3 contains 15 residues. CDR1 is MNHEY, CDR2 SVGAGI, per germline. The CDR3 protein is CASSYGAKWNYEQYF. CDR3 nucleotides: TGTGCCAGCAGTTACGGGGCGAAATGGAATTACGAGCAGTACTTC.

The rearrangement links TRBV29-1 to TRBJ2-2; the D is unclear. Between the trimmed V and J ends, which lost 4 bases and 2 bases, there was a span of 14 bases. Germline V gives CDR1 SQVTM, CDR2 ANQGSEA. The CDR3 is made up of 15 amino acids. CDR3 coding DNA: TGCAGCGTTGCATCAGCTCAGCGTAACACCGGGGAGCTGTTTTTT. This translates into CSVASAQRNTGELFF.

The J gene is TRBJ2-7, the V gene TRBV2, with a weak D call TRBD2 (5 bases). The CDR3 is 16 amino acids. V lost 4 bases, J lost 0 bases, and 16 bases lay in between. CDR1 and CDR2 (germline): SNHLY, FYNNEI. The CDR3 region is CASSADYSESSYEQYF. The CDR3 region has the DNA TGTGCCAGCAGTGCAGACTATTCGGAGAGCTCCTACGAGCAGTACTTC.

V is TRBV7-2 and J is TRBJ2-2; 9 positions match TRBD2. J was trimmed by 6 bases and V by 2 bases; bases with no gene match: 7. CDR1 is SGHTA, CDR2 FQGNSA, per germline. This CDR3 region has 16 residues. CDR3 nucleotides: TGTGCCAGCAGCTTACATTGGCGACTAGCGGCCGGGGAGCTGTTTTTT. It encodes CASSLHWRLAAGELFF.

J is TRBJ1-1 and V is TRBV6-5, with unresolved D. The CDR3 has 14 amino acids. Germline V gene data show CDR1 as MNHEY and CDR2 as SVGAGI. V shed 5 bases and J shed 11 bases, with 21 bases lying between them. The CDR3 coding sequence is TGTGCCAGCAGTCCATTCACCCCCCAGAGGCCGGCTTTCTTT. This sequence encodes CASSPFTPQRPAFF.

This clone was found a few times. The V gene is TRBV30, the J gene TRBJ1-5; TRBD1 matches at 7 bases. The CDR3 sequence is 16 residues long. J was trimmed by 1 base and V by 4 bases; bases with no gene match: 10. In germline, CDR1 is GTSNPN, CDR2 SVGIG (reference sequence). The CDR3 region is CAWNPTGAGSNQPQHF. The CDR3, as DNA: TGTGCCTGGAATCCAACAGGGGCAGGAAGCAATCAGCCCCAGCATTTT.

The gene calls are TRBV6-5 and TRBJ1-3; D ambiguous. Per the germline V gene, CDR1 is MNHEY and CDR2 is SVGAGI. The V end lost 5 bases, the J end lost 5 bases, and 10 bases lay between the germline ends. The CDR3 is made up of 13 amino acids. The CDR3 is CASSTSPRNTIYF. CDR3 nucleotide sequence: TGTGCCAGCAGTACTTCCCCTAGAAACACCATATATTTT.

This sequence joins TRBV6-5 and TRBJ2-3; 9 bases align to TRBD2. Unmatched junction bases numbered 11, after V lost 6 bases and J lost 7 bases. The CDR3 is 15 amino acids. Germline CDR1 and CDR2: MNHEY and SVGAGI. The CDR3 protein is CASSPSGTVPYTQYF. In nucleotides, the CDR3 is TGTGCCAGCAGCCCTAGCGGGACAGTTCCCTATACGCAGTATTTT.